These 20 T cell receptor beta chains share one sample of origin, sequenced in a study of blood T cells in healthy people across ages (dated by TCRdb to between 2015 and 2017). Library method: 5' RACE. A second PCR of about 6 to 11 cycles was performed with a sample-barcoded 5' primer and a J-beta primer mix. Through fastp at Q25 and MiXCR, TCRdb rebuilt clones from the public reads, retaining in-frame beta chains. Rows merge per CDR3 protein into single entries with the most common DNA and genes. Here the sample has some 1,800,000 distinct CDR3 sequences; more than 35% occur a single time. The biggest ten clones account for roughly 23% of the sample. The sample was blood. The receptors stem from a human donor in good health.

There are a few counts of this clonotype. A single base separates this from a much larger clone, so it may be a read error. The chain recombines TRBV7-2 with TRBJ2-7; no reliable D call. The CDR3 has 16 amino acids. Germline V CDR1 and CDR2: SGHTA, FQGNSA. V was cut by 5 bases and J by 7 bases, with 24 bases left in between. CDR3 sequence (DNA): TGTGCCAGCAGCCCACAGTTCCCCTTACCCTACAATGAGCAGTACTTC. Translating gives CASSPQFPLPYNEQYF.

This clonotype has a single count. This chain uses TRBV4-2 with TRBJ2-7, with 9 bases lining up with TRBD2. The ends lost 5 bases at V and 4 bases at J; junction bases unmatched: 6. From germline, CDR1 is LGHNA and CDR2 YNFKEQ. The CDR3 runs to 14 residues. The CDR3 is CASSNSGGPYEQYF. In DNA, the CDR3 is TGTGCCAGCAGCAATAGCGGGGGACCTTACGAGCAGTACTTC.

This chain connects TRBV7-2 to TRBJ2-4; 9 bases align to TRBD1. The DNA end is a closer match to TRBJ2-7, so the J assignment may be wrong. CDR1 SGHTA and CDR2 FQGNSA come from the germline V gene. The CDR3 consists of 16 residues. The CDR3 is CASSPTVQGARYEQYF. CDR3 coding DNA: TGTGCCAGCAGCCCTACTGTACAGGGGGCGAGGTACGAGCAGTACTTC.

The chain uses TRBV9 and TRBJ1-2, with 8 positions matching TRBD1. Germline lookup yields CDR1 SGDLS and CDR2 YYNGEE. This CDR3 region has 17 residues. V was pared by 4 bases and J by 1 base, with 12 bases of the junction left unmatched. The CDR3 spells CASSSTAGQGINYGYTF. The CDR3 bases are TGTGCCAGCAGCTCTACCGCTGGACAGGGCATTAACTATGGCTACACCTTC.

The chain uses TRBV7-9 and TRBJ1-2, with D perhaps matching TRBD1 (5 bases). V lost 10 bases to trimming and J lost 6 bases, with 18 bases between them. This CDR3 region has 13 residues. Germline V gene data show CDR1 as SEHNR and CDR2 as FQNEAQ (reference sequence). CDR3 in DNA: TGTGCCACCTGGGGGGGGATTTTCCATGGCTACACCTTC. It codes for CATWGGIFHGYTF.

The chain couples TRBV30 to TRBJ2-5; D is uncertain. The J call is doubtful: the DNA matches TRBJ2-7 better. Germline-derived CDR1 and CDR2 are GTSNPN and SVGIG (reference sequence). This CDR3 spans 11 amino acids. CDR3 bases: TGTGCCTGGATTCTCCCTTACGAGCAGTACTTC. It is translated as CAWILPYEQYF.

This clonotype has just a few counts. The chain is built from TRBV15 and TRBJ2-1; a possible D gene is TRBD1 (5 bases). CDR1 is LNHNV, CDR2 YYDKDF, per germline (reference sequence). The CDR3 is 16 residues long. V lost 0 bases to trimming and J lost 3 bases, with 12 bases between them. The CDR3 DNA sequence: TGTGCCACCAGCAGAGATGTTGGGGCCAACTACAATGAGCAGTTCTTC. Protein sequence: CATSRDVGANYNEQFF.

The V and J genes are TRBV6-5 and TRBJ1-4; D gene ambiguous. V lost 0 bases and J 0 bases, leaving 5 bases between the germline ends. Germline CDR1 MNHEY, CDR2 SVGAGI. The CDR3 sequence is 15 residues long. The CDR3 region has the DNA TGTGCCAGCAGTTACTCATACGCAACTAATGAAAAACTGTTTTTT. This codes for CASSYSYATNEKLFF.

The V and J genes are TRBV7-9 and TRBJ1-1; tentatively, D is TRBD1 (6 bases). V was shortened by 3 bases and J by 0 bases, with 11 bases between the two germline ends. Germline CDR1 reads SEHNR; CDR2 reads FQNEAQ (reference sequence). The CDR3 consists of 15 residues. CDR3 nucleotide sequence: TGTGCCAGCAGCTTCTTGGGGGCGGTGAACACTGAAGCTTTCTTT. It encodes CASSFLGAVNTEAFF. The complete variable domain, with remaining parts taken from reference TRBV7-9 and TRBJ1-1, reads DTGVSQNPRHKITKRGQNVTFRCDPISEHNRLYWYRQTLGQGPEFLTYFQNEAQLEKSRLLSDRFSAERPKGSFSTLEIQRTEQGDSAMYLCASSFLGAVNTEAFFGQGTRLTVV.

The chain employs TRBV6-5 and TRBJ1-2; D ambiguous. V lost 5 bases and J 4 bases, leaving 14 bases between the germline ends. The germline V gene encodes CDR1 MNHEY and CDR2 SVGAGI. The CDR3 is made up of 14 amino acids. CDR3 protein: CASSRTLRSYGYTF. CDR3 nucleotides: TGTGCCAGCAGTAGGACCCTTCGGAGCTATGGCTACACCTTC.

This clonotype was seen once. V usage is TRBV6-2 or TRBV6-3 and J usage is TRBJ2-5; D not certain. CDR3 length: 11 residues. The germline gives CDR1 MNHEY, CDR2 SVGEGT. V dropped 6 bases and J dropped 11 bases, with 13 bases sitting between them. The CDR3 bases are TGTGCCAGCAGGTTCAAGGTCCAGCAGTACTTC. It specifies CASRFKVQQYF.

The genes are TRBV10-3 and TRBJ1-2; TRBD1 is a possible D gene (5 bases). With 6 bases removed from V and 5 bases from J, the gap between germline ends came to 10 bases. This CDR3 comprises 12 residues. Germline CDR1 is ENHRY and CDR2 is SYGVKD. The CDR3 DNA reads as TGTGCCATCAGGGGGCTAGGGTATGGCTACACCTTC. Translation: CAIRGLGYGYTF.

The CDR3 DNA sequence: TGCGCCAGCAGCCAGGATGAGGAGCTCACCTGGAATTCACCCCTCCACTTT. As protein: CASSQDEELTWNSPLHF. V is TRBV4-1 and J is TRBJ1-6, with D unclear. Trimming left V 3 bases short and J 7 bases short, with 19 bases between. The CDR3 runs 17 residues. Germline CDR1 and CDR2: MGHRA and YSYEKL.

Notes on this clonotype: The DNA is left out, because the CDR3 cannot be placed on it with certainty; the CDR3 is given as TCRdb lists it. V usage is TRBV11-2 and J usage is TRBJ2-5; the table gives TRBD1 as D, unverified against the DNA. The length of the CDR3 is 15 amino acids, counting both ends. CDR1 is SGHAT and CDR2 is FQNNGV in the germline V gene. This chain's CDR3 is CASSLVQGFLETQYF.

This clonotype was recorded a few times. This sequence joins TRBV18 and TRBJ2-6, with a tentative D call TRBD2 (6 bases). Germline loops: CDR1 KGHSH, CDR2 LQKENI. The CDR3 loop spans 17 amino acids. The V and J ends lost 1 base and 0 bases respectively, with 10 bases between them. In nucleotides, the CDR3 is TGTGCCAGCTCACCACAGGAGGGGCTCTCTGGGGCCAACGTCCTGACTTTC. As protein: CASSPQEGLSGANVLTF.

The rearrangement joins TRBV20-1 to TRBJ2-7, with TRBD1 matching 11 bases. The ends lost 1 base at V and 9 bases at J; junction bases unmatched: 8. The V gene's germline CDR1 is DFQATT and CDR2 SNEGSKA (reference sequence). The CDR3 contains 14 residues. CDR3 nucleotides: TGCAGTGCTAGAGGGTACGGGACAGGGGGAATGCAGTACTTC. Its protein product is CSARGYGTGGMQYF.

This rearrangement joins TRBV6-1 to TRBJ1-2, with 9 bases identical to TRBD1. V gave up 6 bases and J gave up 4 bases; unmatched junction bases: 21. Germline CDR1 and CDR2: MNHNS and SASEGT. The CDR3 is made up of 19 amino acids. The DNA of the CDR3 is TGTGCCAGCAGCAACCCCGGGACAGGGCCTCAGGAGGTGATCTATGGCTACACCTTC. This sequence encodes CASSNPGTGPQEVIYGYTF.

This clonotype was observed a handful of times. The chain has TRBV7-9 and TRBJ2-3, with D possibly TRBD1 on 6 matching bases. Germline V CDR1 and CDR2: SEHNR, FQNEAQ (reference sequence). The CDR3 totals 12 residues. Trimming took 7 bases from V and 10 from J, leaving 15 bases between them. The DNA of the CDR3 is TGTGCCAGCACTACAGCACAGGGTCCGCAGTATTTT. Translation gives CASTTAQGPQYF. Full variable domain (rest looked up from reference TRBV7-9 and TRBJ2-3): DTGVSQNPRHKITKRGQNVTFRCDPISEHNRLYWYRQTLGQGPEFLTYFQNEAQLEKSRLLSDRFSAERPKGSFSTLEIQRTEQGDSAMYLCASTTAQGPQYFGPGTRLTVL.

This chain uses TRBV7-3 with TRBJ2-3, with D possibly TRBD2 on 6 matching bases. Germline V gene sequence: CDR1 SGHTA, CDR2 FQGTGA. The V end was cut by 5 bases, the J end by 0 bases, with 15 bases between. The CDR3 extends over 16 amino acids. The CDR3 region is CASSRLGGTSTDTQYF. DNA for the CDR3: TGTGCCAGCAGCCGATTGGGGGGAACTAGCACAGATACGCAGTATTTT.

This rearrangement joins TRBV7-2 to TRBJ2-1; 9 nucleotides agree with TRBD1. This CDR3 region has 13 residues. Germline V gene data show CDR1 as SGHTA and CDR2 as FQGNSA. J gave up 14 bases and V 1 base, and 6 bases lay outside the gene matches. CDR3 in DNA: TGTGCCAGCAGCTTAGTAGTTAGGGACAGGGAGTTCTTC. Protein product: CASSLVVRDREFF.